This T cell receptor beta chain was sequenced during a study of blood T cell repertoires in COVID-19. TCRdb's table, derived via immunoSEQ multiplex PCR, lists solely in-frame clones and lacks some. The sample has around 130,000 clones, around 82% seen once. The ends lost 4 bases at V and 5 bases at J; junction bases unmatched: 7. Germline V lookup: CDR1 PRHDT, CDR2 FYEKMQ (reference sequence). The CDR3 has 15 amino acids. The genes are TRBV13 and TRBJ2-5; 10 bases match TRBD2. The TCR comes from a human donor in a cohort sampled during active COVID-19. Sample: peripheral blood. Written as DNA, the CDR3 is TGTGCCAGCAGCTCCGCTAGCGGGGGCGGGGAGACCCAGTACTTC. It yields the protein CASSSASGGGETQYF. Supplemented by reference TRBV13 and TRBJ2-5, the full variable domain reads AAGVIQSPRHLIKEKRETATLKCYPIPRHDTVYWYQQGPGQDPQFLISFYEKMQSDKGSIPDRFSAQQFSDYHSELNMSSLELGDSALYFCASSSASGGGETQYFGPGTRLLVL.